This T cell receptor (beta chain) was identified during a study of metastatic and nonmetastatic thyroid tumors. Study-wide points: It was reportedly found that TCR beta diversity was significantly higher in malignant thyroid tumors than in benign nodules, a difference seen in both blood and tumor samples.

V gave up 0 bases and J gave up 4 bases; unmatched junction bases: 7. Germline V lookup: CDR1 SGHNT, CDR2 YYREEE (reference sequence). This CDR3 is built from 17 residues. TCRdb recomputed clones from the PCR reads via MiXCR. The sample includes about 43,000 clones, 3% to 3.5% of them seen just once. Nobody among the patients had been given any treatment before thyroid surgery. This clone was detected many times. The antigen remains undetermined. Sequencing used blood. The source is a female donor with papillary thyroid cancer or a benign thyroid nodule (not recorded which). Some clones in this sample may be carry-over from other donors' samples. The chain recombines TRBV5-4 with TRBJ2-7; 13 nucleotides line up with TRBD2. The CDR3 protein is CASSLGPGTSGEYEQYF. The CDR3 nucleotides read TGTGCCAGCAGCTTGGGGCCCGGGACTAGCGGGGAATACGAGCAGTACTTC.